The clone carrying this T cell receptor beta chain showed up just once. The data were taken from a study of blood T cell repertoires in COVID-19. V was pared by 5 bases and J by 3 bases, with 13 bases between. Germline CDR1 is LNHDA and CDR2 is SQIVND (reference sequence). CDR3 length: 15 amino acids. In the original analysis: Amplified reference gene primers provided the basis for estimating nucleated cell counts. This table comes from immunoSEQ multiplex PCR, and its TCRdb copy is limited to in-frame clones, with some not included. The V and J calls and clone size were taken over from that table, and D and trimming were inferred from the DNA. The sample holds roughly 440,000 clones, about 91% seen once.

The source is a woman between 45 and 60 years old with COVID-19, enrolled during active disease. The chain uses TRBV19 and TRBJ2-2; D possibly corresponds to TRBD1 (6 bases). Source material: peripheral blood. The CDR3 DNA reads as TGTGCCAGTAGTCCTTGGGACACCTACACCGGGGAGCTGTTTTTT. Translating it yields CASSPWDTYTGELFF. The whole variable domain, remainder taken from reference TRBV19 and TRBJ2-2, is DGGITQSPKYLFRKEGQNVTLSCEQNLNHDAMYWYRQDPGQGLRLIYYSQIVNDFQKGDIAEGYSVSREKKESFPLTVTSAQKNPTAFYLCASSPWDTYTGELFFGEGSRLTVL.